This TCR beta chain was captured by sequencing in a study of blood T cell repertoires in COVID-19. This table comes from immunoSEQ multiplex PCR, and its TCRdb copy is limited to in-frame clones, with some not included. Altogether 45,000 to 60,000 clones are present, more than 80% being singletons, with the ten largest covering roughly 15%. The CDR3 contains 15 residues. Unmatched junction bases numbered 6, after V lost 5 bases and J lost 4 bases. Germline V gene data show CDR1 as LNHDA and CDR2 as SQIVND (reference sequence). Sequencing was performed on peripheral blood. This sequence was found in a human donor in a cohort sampled during active COVID-19. The V call is TRBV19, the J call TRBJ2-3; the match to TRBD2 covers 10 bases. For the CDR3, the DNA is TGTGCCAGTAGTTCGGCTAGCGGGAGTGCAGATACGCAGTATTTT. Amino acids: CASSSASGSADTQYF.